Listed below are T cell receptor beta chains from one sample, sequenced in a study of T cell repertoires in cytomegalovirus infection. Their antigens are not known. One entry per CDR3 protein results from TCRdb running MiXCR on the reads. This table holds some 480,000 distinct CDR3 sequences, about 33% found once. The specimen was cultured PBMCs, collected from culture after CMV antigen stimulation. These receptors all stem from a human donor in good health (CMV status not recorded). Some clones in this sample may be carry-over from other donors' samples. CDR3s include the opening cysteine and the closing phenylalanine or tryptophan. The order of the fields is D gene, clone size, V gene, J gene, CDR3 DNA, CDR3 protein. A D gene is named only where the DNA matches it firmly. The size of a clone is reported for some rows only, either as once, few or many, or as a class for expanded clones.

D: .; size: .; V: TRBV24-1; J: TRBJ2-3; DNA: TGTGCCACGAGAGAGGGCCCTGCGGGTGGAGATACGCAGTATTTT; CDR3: CATREGPAGGDTQYF
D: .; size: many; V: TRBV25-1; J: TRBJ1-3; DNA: TGTGCCAGCGGGACTGGAAACACCATATATTTT; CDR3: CASGTGNTIYF
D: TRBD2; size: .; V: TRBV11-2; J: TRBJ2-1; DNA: TGTGCCAGCAGCTTAGGACTAGCGGGGATGGGCCATGAGCAGTTCTTC; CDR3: CASSLGLAGMGHEQFF
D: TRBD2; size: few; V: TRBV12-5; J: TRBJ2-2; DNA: TGTGCTAGTGGTTTGTCGATAGCGGGAGGCAAGAACACCGGGGAGCTGTTTTTT; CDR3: CASGLSIAGGKNTGELFF
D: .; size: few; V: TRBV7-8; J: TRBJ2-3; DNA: TGTGCCAGCAGCCCCGGACAGCTGACTTTTTTT; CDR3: CASSPGQLTFF
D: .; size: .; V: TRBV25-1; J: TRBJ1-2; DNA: TGTGCCAGCAGTGAATATTTTTCCCCTTCGACAGATGGCTACACCTTC; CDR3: CASSEYFSPSTDGYTF
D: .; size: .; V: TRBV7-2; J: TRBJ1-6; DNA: TGTGCCAGCAGCTTATACCCCTATAATTCACCCCTCCACTTT; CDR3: CASSLYPYNSPLHF
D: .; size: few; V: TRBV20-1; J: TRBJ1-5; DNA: TGCAGTGCTAGACGGTATAGTAACAATCAGCCCCAGCATTTT; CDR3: CSARRYSNNQPQHF
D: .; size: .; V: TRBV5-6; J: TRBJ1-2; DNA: TGTGCCAGCAGACATGTGCTGGCAGGGTGGTATGGCTACACCTTC; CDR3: CASRHVLAGWYGYTF
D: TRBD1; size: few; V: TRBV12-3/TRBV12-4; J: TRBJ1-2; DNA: TGTGCCAGCAGGCGGACAGGGAGGAACTATGGCTACACCTTC; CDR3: CASRRTGRNYGYTF